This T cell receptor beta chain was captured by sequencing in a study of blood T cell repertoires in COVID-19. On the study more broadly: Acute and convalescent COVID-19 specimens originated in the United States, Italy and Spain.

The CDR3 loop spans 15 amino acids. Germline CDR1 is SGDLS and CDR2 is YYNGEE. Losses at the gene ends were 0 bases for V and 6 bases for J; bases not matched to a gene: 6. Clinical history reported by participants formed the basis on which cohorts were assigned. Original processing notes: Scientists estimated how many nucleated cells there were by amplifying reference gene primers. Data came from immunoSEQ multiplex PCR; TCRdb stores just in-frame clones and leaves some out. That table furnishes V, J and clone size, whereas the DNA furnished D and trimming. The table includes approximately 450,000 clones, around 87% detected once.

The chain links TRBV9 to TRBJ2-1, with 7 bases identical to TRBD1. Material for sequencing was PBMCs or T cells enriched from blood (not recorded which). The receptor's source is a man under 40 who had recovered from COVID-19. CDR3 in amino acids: CASSVAPTGSNEQFF. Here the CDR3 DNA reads TGTGCCAGCAGCGTAGCCCCGACAGGGAGCAATGAGCAGTTCTTC.